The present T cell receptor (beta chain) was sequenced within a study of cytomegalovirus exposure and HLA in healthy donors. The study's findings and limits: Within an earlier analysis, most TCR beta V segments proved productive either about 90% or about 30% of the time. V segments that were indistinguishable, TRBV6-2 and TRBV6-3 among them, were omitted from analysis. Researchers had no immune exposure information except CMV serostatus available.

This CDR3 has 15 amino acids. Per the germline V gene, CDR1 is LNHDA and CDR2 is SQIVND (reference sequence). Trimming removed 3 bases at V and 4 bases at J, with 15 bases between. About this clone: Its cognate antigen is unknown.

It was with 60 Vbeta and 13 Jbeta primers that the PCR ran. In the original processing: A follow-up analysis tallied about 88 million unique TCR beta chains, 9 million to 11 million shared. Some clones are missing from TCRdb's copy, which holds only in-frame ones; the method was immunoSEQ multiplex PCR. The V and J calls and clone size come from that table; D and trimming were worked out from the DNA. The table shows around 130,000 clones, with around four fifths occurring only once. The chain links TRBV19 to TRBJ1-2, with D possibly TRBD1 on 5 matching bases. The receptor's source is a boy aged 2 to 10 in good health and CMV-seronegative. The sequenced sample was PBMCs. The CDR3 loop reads CASSIPPGGSYGYTF. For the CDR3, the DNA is TGTGCCAGTAGTATTCCCCCCGGGGGGTCCTATGGCTACACCTTC.